The T cell receptor beta chain described here comes from a study of blood T cell repertoires in COVID-19. Looked up from germline, CDR1 is SNHLY and CDR2 is FYNNEI. There are 15 residues in the CDR3. V trimming: 7 bases; J trimming: 4 bases; junction bases outside the gene matches: 9. Clones were sequenced by immunoSEQ multiplex PCR, and TCRdb holds only the in-frame ones, with some missing. The table lists 220,000 or so clones, roughly nine tenths of them singletons. Sequenced material: peripheral blood. This rearrangement joins TRBV2 to TRBJ1-4, with TRBD1 matching 7 bases. This TCR derives from a woman aged 50 to 60 with COVID-19, enrolled during active disease. CDR3 in amino acids: CASKGAGRINEKLFF. The CDR3, as DNA: TGTGCCAGCAAGGGGGCGGGACGTATTAATGAAAAACTGTTTTTT.